This T cell receptor (beta chain) was identified during a study of blood T cell repertoires in COVID-19. Study-level information: Sites in the United States, Italy and Spain provided acute and convalescent COVID-19 samples.

The authors' processing: Researchers report that nucleated cell counts were estimated from reference gene primer amplification. Produced via immunoSEQ multiplex PCR; TCRdb's table is partial and in-frame only. V and J calls plus clone size are reproduced from that table; the DNA served to infer D and trimming. The table includes approximately 210,000 clones, roughly 79% detected once. Participants came from about 24 US areas, aged roughly 18 to 89 years. The germline CDR1 and CDR2 sequences are MNHEY and SMNVEV (reference sequence). This CDR3 has 17 residues. The junction had 11 bases not matched to a gene; V was cut back by 0 bases and J by 4 bases.

This receptor was identified in a woman in her fifties or sixties with acute COVID-19. The sequencing input was PBMCs or T cells enriched from blood (not recorded which). The chain combines TRBV27 with TRBJ2-7; 8 positions agree with TRBD2. The CDR3 DNA reads TGTGCCAGCAGTTTATCCCGTGGTCAGCGGGAGTCTTACGAGCAGTACTTC. This codes for CASSLSRGQRESYEQYF.